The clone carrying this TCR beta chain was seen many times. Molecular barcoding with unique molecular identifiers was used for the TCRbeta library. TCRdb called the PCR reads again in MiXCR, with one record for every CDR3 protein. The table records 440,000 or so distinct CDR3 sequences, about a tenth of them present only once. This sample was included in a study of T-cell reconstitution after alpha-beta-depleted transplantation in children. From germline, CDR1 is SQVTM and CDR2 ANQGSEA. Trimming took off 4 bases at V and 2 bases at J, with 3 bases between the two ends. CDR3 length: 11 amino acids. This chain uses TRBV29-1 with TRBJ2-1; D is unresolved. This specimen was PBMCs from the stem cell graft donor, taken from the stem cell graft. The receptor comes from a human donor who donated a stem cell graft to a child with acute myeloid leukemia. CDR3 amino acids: CSVVAYNEQFF. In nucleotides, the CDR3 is TGCAGCGTTGTGGCCTACAATGAGCAGTTCTTC.